This T cell receptor beta chain was sequenced during a study of cytomegalovirus exposure and HLA in healthy donors. PCR involved 60 Vbeta and 13 Jbeta primers. The data were produced by immunoSEQ multiplex PCR, yet TCRdb's version contains in-frame clones alone and is incomplete. The top ten clones hold about 3.4% of a sample with fewer than 150,000 clones, approximately 83% of them seen once. As for this clone: What it binds is unknown.

Study-wide points: The study listed around 150 cytomegalovirus-associated TCR beta chains. A later analysis reported that several of the most significant clusters appeared to be linked to common viral pathogens, among them Epstein-Barr virus. Per published reports, the classifier diagnosed cytomegalovirus status with high specificity and sensitivity. Information on immune exposure was restricted to one variable (CMV serostatus).

The clonotype comes from a man in his forties in good health and CMV-seronegative. The sequenced material came from PBMCs.

CDR3 protein: CSALRTSGSRETQYF. The CDR3 DNA reads as TGCAGCGCCCTTCGAACTAGCGGGAGTAGAGAGACCCAGTACTTC. This chain connects TRBV29-1 to TRBJ2-5; 11 nucleotides match TRBD2. The CDR3 is 15 amino acids. In germline, CDR1 is SQVTM, CDR2 ANQGSEA. Losses at the gene ends were 7 bases for V and 4 bases for J; bases not matched to a gene: 11.